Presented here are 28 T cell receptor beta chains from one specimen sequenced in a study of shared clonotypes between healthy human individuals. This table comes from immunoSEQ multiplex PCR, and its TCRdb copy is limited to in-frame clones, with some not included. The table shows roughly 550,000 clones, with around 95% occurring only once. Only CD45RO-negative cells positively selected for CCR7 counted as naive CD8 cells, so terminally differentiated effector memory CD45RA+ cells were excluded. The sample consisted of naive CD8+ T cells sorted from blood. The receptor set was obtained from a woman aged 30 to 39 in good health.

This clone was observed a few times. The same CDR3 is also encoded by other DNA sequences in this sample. CDR3 residues: CAWSVGTEAFF. In DNA, the CDR3 is TGTGCCTGGAGTGTAGGTACTGAAGCTTTCTTT. The gene calls are TRBV30 and TRBJ1-1, with D unresolved. This CDR3 is 11 amino acids long. The germline CDR1 and CDR2 sequences are GTSNPN and SVGIG (reference sequence). The V end lost 0 bases, the J end lost 5 bases, and 4 bases lay between the germline ends.

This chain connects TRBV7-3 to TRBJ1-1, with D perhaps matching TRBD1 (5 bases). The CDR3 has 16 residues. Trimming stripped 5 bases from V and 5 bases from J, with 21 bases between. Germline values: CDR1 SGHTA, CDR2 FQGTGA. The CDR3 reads CASSPTLRGGYTEAFF. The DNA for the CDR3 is TGTGCCAGCAGCCCCACCCTCCGGGGCGGGTATACTGAAGCTTTCTTT.

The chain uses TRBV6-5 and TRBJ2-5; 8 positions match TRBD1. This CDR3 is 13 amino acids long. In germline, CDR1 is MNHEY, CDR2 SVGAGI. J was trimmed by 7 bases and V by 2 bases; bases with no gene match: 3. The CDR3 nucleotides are TGTGCCAGCAGTTACACTGGACAGGGGACCCAGTACTTC. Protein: CASSYTGQGTQYF.

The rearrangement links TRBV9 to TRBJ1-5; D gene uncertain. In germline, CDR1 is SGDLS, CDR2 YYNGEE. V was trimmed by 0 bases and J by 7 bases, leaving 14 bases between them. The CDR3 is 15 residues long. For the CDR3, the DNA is TGTGCCAGCAGCGTAGGGGCCCAGGTGGGACAGCCCCAGCATTTT. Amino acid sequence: CASSVGAQVGQPQHF. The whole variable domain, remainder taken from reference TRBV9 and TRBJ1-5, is DSGVTQTPKHLITATGQRVTLRCSPRSGDLSVYWYQQSLDQGLQFLIQYYNGEERAKGNILERFSAQQFPDLHSELNLSSLELGDSALYFCASSVGAQVGQPQHFGDGTRLSIL.

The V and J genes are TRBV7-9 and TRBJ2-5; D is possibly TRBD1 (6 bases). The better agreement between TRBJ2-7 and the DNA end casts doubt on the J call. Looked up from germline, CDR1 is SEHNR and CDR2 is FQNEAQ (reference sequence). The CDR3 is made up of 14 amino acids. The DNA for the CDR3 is TGTGCCAGCAGTGGACAGTGGAACTCCTACGAGCAGTACTTC. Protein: CASSGQWNSYEQYF.

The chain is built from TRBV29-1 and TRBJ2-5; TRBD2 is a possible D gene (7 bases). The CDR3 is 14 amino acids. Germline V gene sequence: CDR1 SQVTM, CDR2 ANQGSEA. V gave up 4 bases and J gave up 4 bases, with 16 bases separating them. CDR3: CSVVLGGGPETQYF. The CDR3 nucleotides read TGCAGCGTTGTCCTGGGAGGGGGACCAGAGACCCAGTACTTC.

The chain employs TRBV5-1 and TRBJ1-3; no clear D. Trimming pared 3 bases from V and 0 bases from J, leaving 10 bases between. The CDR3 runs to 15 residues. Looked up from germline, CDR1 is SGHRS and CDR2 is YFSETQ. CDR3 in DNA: TGCGCCAGCAGCTACGGACGGAGCTCTGGAAACACCATATATTTT. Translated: CASSYGRSSGNTIYF.

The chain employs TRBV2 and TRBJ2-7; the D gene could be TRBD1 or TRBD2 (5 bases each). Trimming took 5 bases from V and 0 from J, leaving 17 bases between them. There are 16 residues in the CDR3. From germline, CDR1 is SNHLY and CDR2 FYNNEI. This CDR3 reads CASSPFIGTPSYEQYF. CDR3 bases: TGTGCCAGCAGTCCCTTCATCGGGACCCCCTCCTACGAGCAGTACTTC.

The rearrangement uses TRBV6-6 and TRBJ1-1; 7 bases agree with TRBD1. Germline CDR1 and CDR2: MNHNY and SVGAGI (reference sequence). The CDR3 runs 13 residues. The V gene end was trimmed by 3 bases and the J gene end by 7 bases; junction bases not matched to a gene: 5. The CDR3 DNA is TGTGCCAGCAGTTATAGGGGGCAAGGTGAAGCTTTCTTT. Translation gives CASSYRGQGEAFF.

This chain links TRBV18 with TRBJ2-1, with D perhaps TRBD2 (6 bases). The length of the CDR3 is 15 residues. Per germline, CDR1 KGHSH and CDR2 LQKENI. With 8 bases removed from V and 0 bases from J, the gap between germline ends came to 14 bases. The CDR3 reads CASQPVGGSYNEQFF. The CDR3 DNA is TGTGCCAGCCAGCCCGTGGGGGGCTCCTACAATGAGCAGTTCTTC.

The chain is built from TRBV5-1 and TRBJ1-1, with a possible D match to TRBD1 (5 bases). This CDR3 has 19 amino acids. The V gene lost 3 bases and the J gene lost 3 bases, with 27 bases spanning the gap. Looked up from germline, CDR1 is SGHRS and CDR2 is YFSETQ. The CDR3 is CASSSGRRGSYSRDTEAFF. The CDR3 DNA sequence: TGCGCCAGCAGCTCTGGCCGAAGGGGATCATACTCGCGGGACACTGAAGCTTTCTTT.

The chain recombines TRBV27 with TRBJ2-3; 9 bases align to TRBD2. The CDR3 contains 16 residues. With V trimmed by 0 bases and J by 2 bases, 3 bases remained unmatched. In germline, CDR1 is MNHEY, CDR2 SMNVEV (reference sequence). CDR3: CASSLSLAGTTDTQYF. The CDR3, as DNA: TGTGCCAGCAGTTTATCGCTAGCGGGGACCACAGATACGCAGTATTTT.

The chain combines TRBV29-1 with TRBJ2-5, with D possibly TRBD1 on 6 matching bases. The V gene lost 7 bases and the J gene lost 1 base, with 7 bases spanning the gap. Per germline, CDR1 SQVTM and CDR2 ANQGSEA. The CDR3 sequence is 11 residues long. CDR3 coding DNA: TGCAGCGGGACAGTCCAAGAGACCCAGTACTTC. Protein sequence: CSGTVQETQYF.

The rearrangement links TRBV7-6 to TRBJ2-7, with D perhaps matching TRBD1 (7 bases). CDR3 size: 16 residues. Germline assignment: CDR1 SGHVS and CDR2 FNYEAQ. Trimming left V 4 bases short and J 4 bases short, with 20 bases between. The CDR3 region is CASSSYEGGTVYEQYF. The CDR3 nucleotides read TGTGCCAGCAGCTCCTACGAGGGCGGGACAGTGTACGAGCAGTACTTC.

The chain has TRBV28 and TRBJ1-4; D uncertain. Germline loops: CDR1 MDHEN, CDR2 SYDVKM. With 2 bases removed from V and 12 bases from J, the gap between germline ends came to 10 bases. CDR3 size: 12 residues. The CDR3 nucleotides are TGTGCCAGCAGTTTACGTACCCAGGAACTGTTTTTT. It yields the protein CASSLRTQELFF.

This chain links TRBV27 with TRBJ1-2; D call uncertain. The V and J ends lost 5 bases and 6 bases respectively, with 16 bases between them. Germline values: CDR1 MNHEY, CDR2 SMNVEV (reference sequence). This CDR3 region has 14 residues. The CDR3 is CASSKDPAIDGYTF. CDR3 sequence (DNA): TGTGCCAGCAGTAAGGATCCCGCGATTGATGGCTACACCTTC.

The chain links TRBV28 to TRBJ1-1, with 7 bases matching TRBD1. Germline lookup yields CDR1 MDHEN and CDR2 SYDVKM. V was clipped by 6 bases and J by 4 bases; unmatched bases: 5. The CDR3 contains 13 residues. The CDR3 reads CASRQQGTTEAFF. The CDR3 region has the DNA TGTGCCAGCAGGCAACAGGGGACCACTGAAGCTTTCTTT.

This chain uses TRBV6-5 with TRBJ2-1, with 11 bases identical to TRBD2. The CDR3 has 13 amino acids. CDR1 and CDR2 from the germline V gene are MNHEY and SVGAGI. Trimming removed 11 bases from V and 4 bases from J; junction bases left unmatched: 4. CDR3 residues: CAVGTSGYNEQFF. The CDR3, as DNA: TGTGCCGTGGGGACTAGCGGTTACAATGAGCAGTTCTTC.

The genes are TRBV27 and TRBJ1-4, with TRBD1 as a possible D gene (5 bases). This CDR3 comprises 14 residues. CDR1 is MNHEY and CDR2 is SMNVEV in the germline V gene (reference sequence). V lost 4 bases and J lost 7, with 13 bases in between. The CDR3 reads CASSSGGAAEKLFF. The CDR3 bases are TGTGCCAGCAGTTCAGGAGGGGCGGCTGAAAAACTGTTTTTT.

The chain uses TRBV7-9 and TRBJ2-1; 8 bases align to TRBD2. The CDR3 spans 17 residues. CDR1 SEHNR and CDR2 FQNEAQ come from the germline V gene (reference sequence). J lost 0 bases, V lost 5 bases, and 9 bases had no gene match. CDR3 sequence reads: CASSGTSTPSSYNEQFF. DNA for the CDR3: TGTGCCAGCAGCGGGACTAGTACTCCCAGCTCCTACAATGAGCAGTTCTTC.

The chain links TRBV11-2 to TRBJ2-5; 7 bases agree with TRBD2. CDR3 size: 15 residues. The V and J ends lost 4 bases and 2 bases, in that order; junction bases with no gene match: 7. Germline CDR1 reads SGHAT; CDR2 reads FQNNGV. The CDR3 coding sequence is TGTGCCAGCAGCTCGGCCGGACTAGGGCAAGAGACCCAGTACTTC. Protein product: CASSSAGLGQETQYF.

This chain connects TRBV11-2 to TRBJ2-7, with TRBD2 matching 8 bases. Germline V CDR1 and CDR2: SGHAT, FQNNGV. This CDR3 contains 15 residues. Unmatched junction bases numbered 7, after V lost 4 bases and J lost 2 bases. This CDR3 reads CASSSGLADPYEQYF. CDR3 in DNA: TGTGCCAGCAGCTCTGGACTAGCCGATCCCTACGAGCAGTACTTC.

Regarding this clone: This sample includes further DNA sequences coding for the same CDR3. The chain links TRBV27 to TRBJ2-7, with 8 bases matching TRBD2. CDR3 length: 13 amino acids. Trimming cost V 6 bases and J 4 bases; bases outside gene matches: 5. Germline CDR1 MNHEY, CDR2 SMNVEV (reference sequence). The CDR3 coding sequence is TGTGCCAGCAGCCTAGCGGGTTCATACGAGCAGTACTTC. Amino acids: CASSLAGSYEQYF.

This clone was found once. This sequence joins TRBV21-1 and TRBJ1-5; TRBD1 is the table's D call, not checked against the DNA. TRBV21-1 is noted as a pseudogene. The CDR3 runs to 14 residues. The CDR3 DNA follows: TGTGCCAGCAGCAAAGACAGGGACGGCCAGCCCCAGCATTTT. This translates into CASSKDRDGQPQHF.

The CDR3 DNA reads as TGTGCCAGTAGTATAGGGCCAGCAGATCTTCGGGAATATGGCTACACCTTC. This encodes CASSIGPADLREYGYTF. The V call is TRBV19, the J call TRBJ1-2; D remains ambiguous. Germline-derived CDR1 and CDR2 are LNHDA and SQIVND (reference sequence). CDR3 length equals 17 residues. V lost 1 base and J 5 bases, leaving 20 bases between the germline ends.

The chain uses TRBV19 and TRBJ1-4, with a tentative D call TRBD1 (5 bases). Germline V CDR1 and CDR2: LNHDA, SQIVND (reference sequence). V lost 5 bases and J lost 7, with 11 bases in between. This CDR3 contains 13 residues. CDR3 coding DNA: TGTGCCAGTAGTCAGGACATCGGTGAAAAACTGTTTTTT. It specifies CASSQDIGEKLFF.

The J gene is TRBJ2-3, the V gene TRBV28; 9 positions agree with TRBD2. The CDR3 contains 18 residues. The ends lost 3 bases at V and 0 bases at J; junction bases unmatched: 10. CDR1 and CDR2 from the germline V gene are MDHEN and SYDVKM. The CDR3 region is CASSFVAGDLSSTDTQYF. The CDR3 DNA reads TGTGCCAGCAGTTTTGTAGCGGGGGATTTGTCTAGCACAGATACGCAGTATTTT.

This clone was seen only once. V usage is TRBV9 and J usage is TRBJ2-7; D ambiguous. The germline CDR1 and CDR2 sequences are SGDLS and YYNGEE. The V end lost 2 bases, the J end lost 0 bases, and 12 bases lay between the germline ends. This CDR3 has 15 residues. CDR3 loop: CASSVDQSSSYEQYF. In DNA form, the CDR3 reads TGTGCCAGCAGCGTTGACCAAAGTAGCTCCTACGAGCAGTACTTC.